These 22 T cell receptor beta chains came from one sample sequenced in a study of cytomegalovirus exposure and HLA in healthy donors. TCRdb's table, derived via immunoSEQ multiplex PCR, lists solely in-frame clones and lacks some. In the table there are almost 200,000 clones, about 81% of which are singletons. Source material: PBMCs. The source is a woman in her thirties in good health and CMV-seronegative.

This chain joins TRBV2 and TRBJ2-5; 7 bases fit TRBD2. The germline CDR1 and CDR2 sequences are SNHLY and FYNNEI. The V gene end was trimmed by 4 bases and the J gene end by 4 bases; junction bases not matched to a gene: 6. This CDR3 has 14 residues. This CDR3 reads CASSGLAGIETQYF. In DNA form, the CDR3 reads TGTGCCAGCAGTGGTTTAGCGGGCATAGAGACCCAGTACTTC. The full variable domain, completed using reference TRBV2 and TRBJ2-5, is EPEVTQTPSHQVTQMGQEVILRCVPISNHLYFYWYRQILGQKVEFLVSFYNNEISEKSEIFDDQFSVERPDGSNFTLKIRSTKLEDSAMYFCASSGLAGIETQYFGPGTRLLVL.

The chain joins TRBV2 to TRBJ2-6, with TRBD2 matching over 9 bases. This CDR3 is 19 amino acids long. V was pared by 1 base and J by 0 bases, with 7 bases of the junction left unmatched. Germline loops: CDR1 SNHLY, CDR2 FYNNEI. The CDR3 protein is CASSEGGGRASSGANVLTF. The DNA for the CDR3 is TGTGCCAGCAGTGAAGGGGGCGGGAGGGCTTCCTCTGGGGCCAACGTCCTGACTTTC.

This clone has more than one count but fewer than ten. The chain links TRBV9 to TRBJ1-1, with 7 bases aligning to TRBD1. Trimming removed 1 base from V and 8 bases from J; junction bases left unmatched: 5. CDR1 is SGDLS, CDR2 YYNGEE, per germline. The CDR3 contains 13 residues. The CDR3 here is CASSVRGGREAFF. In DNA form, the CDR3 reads TGTGCCAGCAGCGTAAGAGGGGGCAGGGAAGCTTTCTTT.

The DNA for the CDR3 is TGTGCCTGGAGTGGGACTAGCGGGGGGACCTACGAGCAGTACTTC. It specifies CAWSGTSGGTYEQYF. The rearrangement links TRBV30 to TRBJ2-7; 14 bases line up with TRBD2. The germline CDR1 and CDR2 sequences are GTSNPN and SVGIG (reference sequence). The CDR3 contains 15 residues. The junction had 1 base not matched to a gene; V was cut back by 1 base and J by 2 bases.

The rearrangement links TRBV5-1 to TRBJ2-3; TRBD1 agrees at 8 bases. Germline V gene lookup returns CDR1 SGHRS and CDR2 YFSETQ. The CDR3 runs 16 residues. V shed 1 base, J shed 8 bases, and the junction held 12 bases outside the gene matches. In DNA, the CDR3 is TGCGCCAGCAGCTTGTGGACAGGGCCCGACGGAGGTACGCAGTATTTT. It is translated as CASSLWTGPDGGTQYF. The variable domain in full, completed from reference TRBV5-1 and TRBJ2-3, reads KAGVTQTPRYLIKTRGQQVTLSCSPISGHRSVSWYQQTPGQGLQFLFEYFSETQRNKGNFPGRFSGRQFSNSRSEMNVSTLELGDSALYLCASSLWTGPDGGTQYFGPGTRLTVL.

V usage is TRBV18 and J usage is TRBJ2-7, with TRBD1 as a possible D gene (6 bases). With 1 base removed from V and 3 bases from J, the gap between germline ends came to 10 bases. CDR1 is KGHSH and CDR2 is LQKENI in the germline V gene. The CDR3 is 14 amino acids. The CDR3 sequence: CASSPRVGGYEQYF. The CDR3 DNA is TGTGCCAGCTCACCACGGGTAGGGGGCTACGAGCAGTACTTC.

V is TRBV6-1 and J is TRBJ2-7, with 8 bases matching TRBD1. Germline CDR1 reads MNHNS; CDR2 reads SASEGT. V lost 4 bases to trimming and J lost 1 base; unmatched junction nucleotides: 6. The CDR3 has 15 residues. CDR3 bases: TGTGCCAGCAGTGGATCAGGGGGCATTTCCTACGAGCAGTACTTC. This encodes CASSGSGGISYEQYF.

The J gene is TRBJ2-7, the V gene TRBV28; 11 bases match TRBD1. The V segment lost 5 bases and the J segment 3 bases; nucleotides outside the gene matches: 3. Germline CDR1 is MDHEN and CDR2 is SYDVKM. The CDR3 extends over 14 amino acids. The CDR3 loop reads CASSAGQGVYEQYF. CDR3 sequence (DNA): TGTGCCAGCAGTGCGGGACAGGGGGTCTACGAGCAGTACTTC.

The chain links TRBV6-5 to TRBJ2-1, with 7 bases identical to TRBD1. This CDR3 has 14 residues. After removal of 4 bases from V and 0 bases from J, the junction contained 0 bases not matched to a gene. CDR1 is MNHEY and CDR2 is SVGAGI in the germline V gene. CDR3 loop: CASSWDSSYNEQFF. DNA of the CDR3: TGTGCCAGCAGTTGGGACAGCTCCTACAATGAGCAGTTCTTC.

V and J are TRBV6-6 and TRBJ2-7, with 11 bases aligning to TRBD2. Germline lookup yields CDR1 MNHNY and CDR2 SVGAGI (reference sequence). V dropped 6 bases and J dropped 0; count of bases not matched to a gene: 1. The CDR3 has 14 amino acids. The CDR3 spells CASRGTSGSYEQYF. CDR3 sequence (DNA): TGTGCCAGCAGGGGGACTAGCGGCTCCTACGAGCAGTACTTC.

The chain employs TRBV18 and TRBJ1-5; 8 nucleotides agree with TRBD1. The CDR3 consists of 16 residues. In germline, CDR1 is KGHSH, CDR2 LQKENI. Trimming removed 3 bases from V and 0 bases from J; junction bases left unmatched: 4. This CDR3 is CASSPRQGNSNQPQHF. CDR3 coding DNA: TGTGCCAGCTCACCGCGACAGGGGAATAGCAATCAGCCCCAGCATTTT.

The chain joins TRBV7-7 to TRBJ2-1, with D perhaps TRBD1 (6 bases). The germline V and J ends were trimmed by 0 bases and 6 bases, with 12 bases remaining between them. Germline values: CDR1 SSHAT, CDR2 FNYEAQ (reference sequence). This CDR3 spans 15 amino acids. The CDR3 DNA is TGTGCCAGCAGCTTAGCGCACAGGGTAGGCAATGAGCAGTTCTTC. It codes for CASSLAHRVGNEQFF.

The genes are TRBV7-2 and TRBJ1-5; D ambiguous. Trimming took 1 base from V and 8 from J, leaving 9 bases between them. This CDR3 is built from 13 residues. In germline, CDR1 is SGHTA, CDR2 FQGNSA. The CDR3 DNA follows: TGTGCCAGCAGCTTAGGGCGCCGGGAGCCCCAGCATTTT. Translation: CASSLGRREPQHF.

The CDR3 nucleotides are TGTGCCAGCAGCTTGTTCCCCAGGGAAGACACTGAAGCTTTCTTT. Protein: CASSLFPREDTEAFF. V is TRBV5-6 and J is TRBJ1-1; TRBD1 might be the D (5 bases). Germline CDR1 reads SGHDT; CDR2 reads YYEEEE. This CDR3 spans 15 amino acids. The V gene lost 1 base and the J gene lost 3 bases, with 13 bases spanning the gap.

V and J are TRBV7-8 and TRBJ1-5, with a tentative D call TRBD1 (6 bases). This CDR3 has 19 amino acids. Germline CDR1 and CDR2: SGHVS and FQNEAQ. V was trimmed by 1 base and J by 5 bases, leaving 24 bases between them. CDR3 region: CASSLGADSFTPWDQPQHF. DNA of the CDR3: TGTGCCAGCAGCTTAGGGGCGGACAGCTTCACCCCTTGGGATCAGCCCCAGCATTTT.

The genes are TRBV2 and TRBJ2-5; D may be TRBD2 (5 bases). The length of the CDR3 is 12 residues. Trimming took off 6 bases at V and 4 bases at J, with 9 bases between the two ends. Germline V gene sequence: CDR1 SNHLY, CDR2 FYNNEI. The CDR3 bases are TGTGCCAGCAGATTTAGCGCAGAGACCCAGTACTTC. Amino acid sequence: CASRFSAETQYF.

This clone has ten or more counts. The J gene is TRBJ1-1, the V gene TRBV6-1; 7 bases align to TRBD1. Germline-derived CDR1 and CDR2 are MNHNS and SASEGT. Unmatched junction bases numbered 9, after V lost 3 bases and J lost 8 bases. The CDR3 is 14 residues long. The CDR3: CASSDSPYRGEAFF. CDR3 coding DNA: TGTGCCAGCAGTGACAGCCCGTACAGGGGCGAAGCTTTCTTT.

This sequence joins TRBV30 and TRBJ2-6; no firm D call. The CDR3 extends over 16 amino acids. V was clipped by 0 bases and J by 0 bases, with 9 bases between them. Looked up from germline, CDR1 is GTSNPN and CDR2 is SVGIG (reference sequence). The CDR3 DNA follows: TGTGCCTGGAGTGTAGGCGGCAGCTCTGGGGCCAACGTCCTGACTTTC. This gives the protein CAWSVGGSSGANVLTF.

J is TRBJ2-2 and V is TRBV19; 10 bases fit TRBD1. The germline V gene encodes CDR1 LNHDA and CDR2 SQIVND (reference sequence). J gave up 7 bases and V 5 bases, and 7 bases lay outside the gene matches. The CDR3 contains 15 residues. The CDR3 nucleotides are TGTGCCAGTAGTCCCGGGACAGGGGAAGTCGGGGAGCTGTTTTTT. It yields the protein CASSPGTGEVGELFF.

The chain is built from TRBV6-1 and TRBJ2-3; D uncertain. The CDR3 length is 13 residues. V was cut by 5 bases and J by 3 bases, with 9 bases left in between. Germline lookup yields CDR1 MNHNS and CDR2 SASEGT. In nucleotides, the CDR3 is TGTGCCAGCAGTCGACAACAAACAGATACGCAGTATTTT. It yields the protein CASSRQQTDTQYF.

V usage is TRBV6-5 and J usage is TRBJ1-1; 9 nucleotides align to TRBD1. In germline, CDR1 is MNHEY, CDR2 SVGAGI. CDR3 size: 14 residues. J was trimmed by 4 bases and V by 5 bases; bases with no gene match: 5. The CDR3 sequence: CASSAGTGFTEAFF. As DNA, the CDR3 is TGTGCCAGCAGTGCCGGGACAGGGTTCACTGAAGCTTTCTTT.

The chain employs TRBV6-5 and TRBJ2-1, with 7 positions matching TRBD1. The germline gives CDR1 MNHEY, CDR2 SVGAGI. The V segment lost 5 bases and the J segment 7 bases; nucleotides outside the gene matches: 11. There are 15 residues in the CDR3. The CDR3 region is CASSRNRGWINEQFF. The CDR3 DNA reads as TGTGCCAGCAGTCGAAACAGGGGTTGGATAAATGAGCAGTTCTTC.